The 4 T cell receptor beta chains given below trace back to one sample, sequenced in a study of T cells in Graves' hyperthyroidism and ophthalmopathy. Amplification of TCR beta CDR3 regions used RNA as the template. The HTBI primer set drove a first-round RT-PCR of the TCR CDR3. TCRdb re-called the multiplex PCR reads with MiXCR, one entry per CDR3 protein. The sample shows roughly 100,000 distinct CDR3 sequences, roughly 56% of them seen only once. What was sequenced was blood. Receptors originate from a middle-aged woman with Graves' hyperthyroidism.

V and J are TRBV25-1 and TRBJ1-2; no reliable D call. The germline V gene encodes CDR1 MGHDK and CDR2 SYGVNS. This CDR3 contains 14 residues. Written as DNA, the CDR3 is TGTGCTAGACCGCTGGAGGGTTCGATCTATGGCTACACCTTC. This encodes CARPLEGSIYGYTF.

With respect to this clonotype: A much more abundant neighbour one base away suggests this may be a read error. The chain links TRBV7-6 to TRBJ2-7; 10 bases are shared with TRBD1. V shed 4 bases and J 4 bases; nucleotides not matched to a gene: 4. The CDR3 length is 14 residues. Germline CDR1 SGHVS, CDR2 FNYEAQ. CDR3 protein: CASSSGTGVYEQYF. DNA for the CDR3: TGTGCCAGCAGCTCCGGGACAGGGGTGTACGAGCAGTACTTC.

The CDR3 protein is CASIHTGTGDGYTF. In nucleotides, the CDR3 is TGTGCCAGTATTCATACCGGTACAGGGGATGGCTACACCTTC. The V gene is TRBV19, the J gene TRBJ1-2; 7 bases are shared with TRBD1. CDR3 length equals 14 residues. Germline CDR1 and CDR2: LNHDA and SQIVND (reference sequence). With 7 bases clipped from V and 6 bases from J, the junction kept 11 bases outside the gene matches.

This chain's CDR3 is CASSLADTGGSYEQYF. CDR3 DNA: TGTGCCAGCAGCTTAGCGGACACAGGGGGCTCCTACGAGCAGTACTTC. V and J are TRBV7-2 and TRBJ2-7; the match to TRBD1 covers 8 bases. The germline gives CDR1 SGHTA, CDR2 FQGNSA. This CDR3 contains 16 residues. Germline trimming cut 0 bases from V and 0 bases from J; bases unmatched to any gene: 4.